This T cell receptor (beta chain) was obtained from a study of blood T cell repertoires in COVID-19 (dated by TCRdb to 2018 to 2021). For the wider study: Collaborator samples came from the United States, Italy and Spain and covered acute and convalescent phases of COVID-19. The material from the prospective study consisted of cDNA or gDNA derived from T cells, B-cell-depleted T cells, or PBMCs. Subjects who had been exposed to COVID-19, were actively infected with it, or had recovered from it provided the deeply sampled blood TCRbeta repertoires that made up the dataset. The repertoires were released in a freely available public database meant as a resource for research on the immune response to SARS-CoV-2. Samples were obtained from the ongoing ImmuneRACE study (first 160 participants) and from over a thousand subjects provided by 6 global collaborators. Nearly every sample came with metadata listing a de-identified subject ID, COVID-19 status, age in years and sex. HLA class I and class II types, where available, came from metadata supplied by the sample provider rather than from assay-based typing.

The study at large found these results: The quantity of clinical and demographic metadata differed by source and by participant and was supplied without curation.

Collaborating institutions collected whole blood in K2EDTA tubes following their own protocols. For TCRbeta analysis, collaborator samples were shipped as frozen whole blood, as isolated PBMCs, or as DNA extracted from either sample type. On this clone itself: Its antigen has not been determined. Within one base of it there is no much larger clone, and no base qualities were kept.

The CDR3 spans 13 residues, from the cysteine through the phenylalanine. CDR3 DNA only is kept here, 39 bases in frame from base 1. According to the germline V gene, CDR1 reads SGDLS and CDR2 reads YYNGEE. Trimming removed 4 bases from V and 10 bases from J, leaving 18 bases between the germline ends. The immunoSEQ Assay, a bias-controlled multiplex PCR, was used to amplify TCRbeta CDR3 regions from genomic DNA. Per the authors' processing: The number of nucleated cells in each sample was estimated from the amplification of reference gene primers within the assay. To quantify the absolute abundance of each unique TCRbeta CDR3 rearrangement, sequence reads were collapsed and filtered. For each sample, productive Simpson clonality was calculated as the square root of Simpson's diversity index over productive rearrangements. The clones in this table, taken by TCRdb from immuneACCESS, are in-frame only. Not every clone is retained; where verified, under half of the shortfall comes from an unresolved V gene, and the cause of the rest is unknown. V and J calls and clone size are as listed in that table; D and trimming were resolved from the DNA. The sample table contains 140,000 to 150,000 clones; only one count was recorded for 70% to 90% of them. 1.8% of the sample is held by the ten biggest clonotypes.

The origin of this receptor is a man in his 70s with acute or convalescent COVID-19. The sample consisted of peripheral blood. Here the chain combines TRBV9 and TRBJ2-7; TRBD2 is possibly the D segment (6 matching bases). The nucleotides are TGTGCCAGCAGCCCCGAACATCCGGGACTTCAGTACTTC. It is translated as CASSPEHPGLQYF.